This T cell receptor (beta chain) stems from a study of cytomegalovirus exposure and HLA in healthy donors. This clone was seen a single time. Its antigen is not identified. The CDR3 extends over 17 amino acids. V was clipped by 0 bases and J by 0 bases, with 13 bases between them. Germline V CDR1 and CDR2: SGDLS, YYNGEE. Study results and caveats: A later analysis found most CMV-associated TCR beta chains apparently HLA-restricted. In a later analysis, HLA-associated beta chains showed higher expansion and lower generation probabilities than comparable chains. The study put 150 or so TCR beta chains on its list as cytomegalovirus-associated. 16,951 TCR beta sequences were associated with HLA alleles at 0.05 false discovery rate in a later analysis.

The PCR contained 60 Vbeta and 13 Jbeta primers. Assay used: immunoSEQ multiplex PCR; TCRdb lists only in-frame clones, some missing. The data show 100,000 to 150,000 clones, 82% seen once. The receptor comes from a boy younger than 10 in good health and CMV-seronegative. J is TRBJ1-3 and V is TRBV9; unclear D gene. Sequencing was performed on PBMCs. Here the CDR3 reads CASSVDTQKSSGNTIYF. The CDR3, as DNA: TGTGCCAGCAGCGTAGACACCCAGAAAAGCTCTGGAAACACCATATATTTT. The full variable domain, with the rest looked up from reference TRBV9 and TRBJ1-3, is DSGVTQTPKHLITATGQRVTLRCSPRSGDLSVYWYQQSLDQGLQFLIQYYNGEERAKGNILERFSAQQFPDLHSELNLSSLELGDSALYFCASSVDTQKSSGNTIYFGEGSWLTVV.